The rows below give T cell receptor beta chains drawn from one sample of a study of blood T cells in healthy people across ages. TCRdb itself ran the 5' RACE reads through MiXCR, one entry per CDR3 protein. Among 1.5 million to 2 million distinct CDR3 sequences listed, about 35% were seen once. Sequences were obtained from blood. These receptors were taken from a woman aged 25 to 45 in good health. Each CDR3 is given with its conserved first and last residue.

V	J	CDR3
TRBV27	TRBJ1-3	CASSSGGNTIYF
TRBV28	TRBJ2-2	CASRFWTRTINTGELFF
TRBV20-1	TRBJ2-3	CSARPFWSGQNTDTQYF
TRBV7-2	TRBJ2-7	CASSLARLAGGPGEQYF
TRBV29-1	TRBJ1-2	CSAKGEFNYGYTF
TRBV7-3	TRBJ2-3	CASSLRGRGTDTQYF
TRBV3-1	TRBJ2-5	CASSQPGSEGQETQYF
TRBV20-1	TRBJ2-3	CSARDAPTSVAFLNTQYF
TRBV6-1	TRBJ1-2	CASSELGQGTGYTF
TRBV5-8	TRBJ2-3	CASGLAGLTDTQYF
TRBV5-6	TRBJ2-7	CASSLGGNDEQYF
TRBV20-1	TRBJ2-7	CSTREFQGIGYEQYF
TRBV6-8	TRBJ2-1	CASSCLSWDNGYNEQFF
TRBV11-2	TRBJ2-5	CASSLLAGVFETQYF
TRBV20-1	TRBJ2-7	CSARDEGHEQYF
TRBV27	TRBJ1-2	CASSWGRHYGYTF
TRBV7-9	TRBJ2-1	CASSLAPPQPGYGDEQFF